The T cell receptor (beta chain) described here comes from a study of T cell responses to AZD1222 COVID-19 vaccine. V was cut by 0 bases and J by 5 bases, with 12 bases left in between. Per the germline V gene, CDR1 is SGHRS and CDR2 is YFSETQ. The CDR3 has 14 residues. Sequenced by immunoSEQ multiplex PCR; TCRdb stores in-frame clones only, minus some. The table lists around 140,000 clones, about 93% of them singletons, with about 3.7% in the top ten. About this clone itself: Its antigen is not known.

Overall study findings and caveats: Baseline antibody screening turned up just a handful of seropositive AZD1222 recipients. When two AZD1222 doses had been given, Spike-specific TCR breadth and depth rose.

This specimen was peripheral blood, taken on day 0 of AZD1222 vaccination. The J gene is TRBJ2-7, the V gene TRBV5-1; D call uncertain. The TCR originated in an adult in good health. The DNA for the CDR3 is TGCGCCAGCAGCTTGGGAGGTGGGCTGGACGAGCAGTACTTC. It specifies CASSLGGGLDEQYF.